This T cell receptor (beta chain) was recorded in a study of OX40 agonist ivuxolimab in advanced cancers. Whole-study context: Patient treatment consisted of intravenous ivuxolimab administration every 2 weeks at 0.01 to 10 mg/kg. Having had anti-PD-1, anti-PD-L1 or anti-CTLA-4 therapy before was allowed, and around 39% had some. Every patient in dose escalation had hepatocellular carcinoma, melanoma, renal cell or head and neck cancer. General study results and limits: There were, on average, more expanded clones in CD8+ T cells than in CD4+.

Details on this clone: What it binds is not known.

The protocol was immunoSEQ multiplex PCR, while the TCRdb copy is restricted to in-frame clones and leaves out a portion. The sample lists some 60,000 clones, over 80% occurring once. This receptor was taken from an adult with an advanced solid tumor such as melanoma, head and neck, liver or kidney cancer. The sample was CD4+ or CD8+ T cells sorted from blood, taken in a trial of the OX40 agonist ivuxolimab.

The CDR3 coding sequence is TGTGCCAGCAGCCGCGACAGGGACTGGTCCTATAATTCACCCCTCCACTTT. Amino acids: CASSRDRDWSYNSPLHF. V usage is TRBV11-2 and J usage is TRBJ1-6, with 7 bases aligning to TRBD1. CDR1 is SGHAT and CDR2 is FQNNGV in the germline V gene. J gave up 1 base and V 5 bases, and 8 bases lay outside the gene matches. The CDR3 has 17 residues.